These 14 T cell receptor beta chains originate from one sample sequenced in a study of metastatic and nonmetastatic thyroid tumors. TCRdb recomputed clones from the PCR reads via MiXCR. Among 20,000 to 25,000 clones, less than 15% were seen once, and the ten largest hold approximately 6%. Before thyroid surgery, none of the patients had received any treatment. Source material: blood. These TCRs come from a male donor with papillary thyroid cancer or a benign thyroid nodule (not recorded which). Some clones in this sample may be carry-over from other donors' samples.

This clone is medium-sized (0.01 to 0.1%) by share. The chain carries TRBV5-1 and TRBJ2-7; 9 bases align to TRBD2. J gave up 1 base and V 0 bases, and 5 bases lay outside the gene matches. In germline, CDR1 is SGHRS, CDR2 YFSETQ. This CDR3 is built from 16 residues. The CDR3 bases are TGCGCCAGCAGCTTGGTTGCTAGCGGGATGTCCTACGAGCAGTACTTC. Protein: CASSLVASGMSYEQYF. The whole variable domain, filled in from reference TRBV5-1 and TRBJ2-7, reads KAGVTQTPRYLIKTRGQQVTLSCSPISGHRSVSWYQQTPGQGLQFLFEYFSETQRNKGNFPGRFSGRQFSNSRSEMNVSTLELGDSALYLCASSLVASGMSYEQYFGPGTRLTVT.

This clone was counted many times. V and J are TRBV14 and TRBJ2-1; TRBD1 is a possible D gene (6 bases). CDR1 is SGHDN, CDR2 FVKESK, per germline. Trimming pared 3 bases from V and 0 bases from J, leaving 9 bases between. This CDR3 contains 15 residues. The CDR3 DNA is TGTGCCAGCAGCCACGGACAGTTCTCCTACAATGAGCAGTTCTTC. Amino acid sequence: CASSHGQFSYNEQFF.

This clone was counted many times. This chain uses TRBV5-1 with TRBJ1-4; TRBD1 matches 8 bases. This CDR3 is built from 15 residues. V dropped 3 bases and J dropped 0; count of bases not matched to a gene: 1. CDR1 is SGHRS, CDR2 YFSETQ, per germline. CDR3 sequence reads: CASSSTGATNEKLFF. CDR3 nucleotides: TGCGCCAGCAGCTCGACAGGGGCAACTAATGAAAAACTGTTTTTT.

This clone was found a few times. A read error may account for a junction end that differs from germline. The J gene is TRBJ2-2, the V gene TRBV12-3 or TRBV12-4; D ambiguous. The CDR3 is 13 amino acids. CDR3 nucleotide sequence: TGTGCCGGCAGTTTAAAGAGGACCGGTGAGCTGTTTTTT. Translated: CAGSLKRTGELFF.

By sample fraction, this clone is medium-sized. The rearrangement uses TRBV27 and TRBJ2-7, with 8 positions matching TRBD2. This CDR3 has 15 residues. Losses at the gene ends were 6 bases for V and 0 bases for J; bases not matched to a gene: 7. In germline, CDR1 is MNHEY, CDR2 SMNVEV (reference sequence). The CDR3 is CASRDPGGSSYEQYF. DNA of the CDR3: TGTGCCAGCAGGGATCCGGGGGGGAGCTCCTACGAGCAGTACTTC.

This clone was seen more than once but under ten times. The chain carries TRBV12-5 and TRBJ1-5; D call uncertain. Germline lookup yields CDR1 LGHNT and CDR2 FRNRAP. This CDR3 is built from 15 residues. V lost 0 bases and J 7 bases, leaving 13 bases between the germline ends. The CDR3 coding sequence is TGTGCTAGTGGTTTGGTGTCCGATTGTAGGCAGCCCCAGCATTTT. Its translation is CASGLVSDCRQPQHF.

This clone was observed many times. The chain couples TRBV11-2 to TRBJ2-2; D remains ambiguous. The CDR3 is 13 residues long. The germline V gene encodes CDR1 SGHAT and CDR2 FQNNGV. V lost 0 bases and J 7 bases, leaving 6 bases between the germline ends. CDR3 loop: CASSLEASGELFF. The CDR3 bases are TGTGCCAGCAGCTTAGAAGCGAGCGGGGAGCTGTTTTTT.

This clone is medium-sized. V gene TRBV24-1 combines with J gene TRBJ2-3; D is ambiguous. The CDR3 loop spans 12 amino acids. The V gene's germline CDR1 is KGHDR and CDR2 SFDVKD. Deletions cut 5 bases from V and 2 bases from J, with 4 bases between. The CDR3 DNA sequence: TGTGCCACCAGTGGCTCCACAGATACGCAGTATTTT. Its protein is CATSGSTDTQYF.

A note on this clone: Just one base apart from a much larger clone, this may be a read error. CDR3 in amino acids: CASIDRGRLMDTEAFF. The CDR3 DNA is TGTGCCAGCATCGACAGGGGGCGATTGATGGACACTGAAGCTTTCTTT. V and J are TRBV19 and TRBJ1-1; 10 positions agree with TRBD1. Germline V lookup: CDR1 LNHDA, CDR2 SQIVND (reference sequence). The V and J ends lost 9 bases and 3 bases, in that order; junction bases with no gene match: 13. This CDR3 is 16 amino acids long.

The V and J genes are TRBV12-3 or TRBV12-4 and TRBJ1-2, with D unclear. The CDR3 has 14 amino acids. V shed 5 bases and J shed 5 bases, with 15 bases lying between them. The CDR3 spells CASSSYNVYYGYTF. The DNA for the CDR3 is TGTGCCAGCAGTAGCTATAACGTCTATTATGGCTACACCTTC.

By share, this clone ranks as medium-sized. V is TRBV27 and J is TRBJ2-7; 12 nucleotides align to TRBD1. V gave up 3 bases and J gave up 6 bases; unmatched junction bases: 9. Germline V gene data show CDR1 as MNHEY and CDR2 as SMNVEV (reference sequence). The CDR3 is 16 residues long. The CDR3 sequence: CASSFTFGTGGVEQYF. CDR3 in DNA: TGTGCCAGCAGTTTTACTTTTGGGACAGGGGGCGTCGAGCAGTACTTC.

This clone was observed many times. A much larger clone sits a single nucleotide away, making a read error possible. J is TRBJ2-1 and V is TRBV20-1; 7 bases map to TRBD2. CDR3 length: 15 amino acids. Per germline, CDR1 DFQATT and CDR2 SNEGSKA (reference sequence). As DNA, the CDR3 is TGCAGTGCTAGAGATCCCAGCGGGGCTTACAATGAGCAGTCCTTC. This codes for CSARDPSGAYNEQSF.

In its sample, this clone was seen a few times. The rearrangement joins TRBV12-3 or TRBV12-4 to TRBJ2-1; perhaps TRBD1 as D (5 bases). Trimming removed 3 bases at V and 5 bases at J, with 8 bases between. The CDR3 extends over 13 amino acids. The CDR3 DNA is TGTGCCAGCAGTTTCGGCAGGGACAATGAGCAGTTCTTC. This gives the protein CASSFGRDNEQFF.

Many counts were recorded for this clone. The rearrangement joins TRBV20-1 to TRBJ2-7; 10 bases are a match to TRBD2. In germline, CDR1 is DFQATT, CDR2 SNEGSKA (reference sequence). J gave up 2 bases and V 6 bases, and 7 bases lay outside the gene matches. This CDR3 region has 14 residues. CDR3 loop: CSAMRLAGTYEQYF. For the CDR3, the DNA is TGCAGTGCAATGAGACTAGCGGGCACCTACGAGCAGTACTTC.